The clone carrying this T cell receptor (beta chain) was seen repeatedly, ten times or more. Antigen specificity is unknown. As it was prepared, the TCRbeta library received unique molecular identifiers. From the PCR reads, TCRdb called clonotypes with MiXCR, one entry per CDR3 protein. The top ten clones hold 0.79% of a sample with 700,000 or so distinct CDR3 sequences, 10% to 15% of them seen once. This entry belongs to a study of T-cell reconstitution after alpha-beta-depleted transplantation in children. Study-level findings and limits: By one year post-transplant, T-cell counts and diversity largely arose from T cells that were newly produced. In patients about two months after transplant, alpha-beta T cells reportedly arose from several hundred expanded graft clones. In some patients, recipient T cells and intrathymic progenitors surviving conditioning explained high day-60 diversity.

Germline values: CDR1 ENHRY, CDR2 SYGVKD. Trimming took 3 bases from V and 2 from J, leaving 12 bases between them. The CDR3 sequence is 15 residues long. The sequence was obtained from a girl aged 2-9 years with congenital amegakaryocytic thrombocytopenia, due to receive a stem cell transplant. Sample: PBMCs, taken before TCRalphabeta/CD19-depleted stem cell transplant. The chain recombines TRBV10-3 with TRBJ2-3; no clear D. Here the CDR3 DNA reads TGTGCCATCAGTGATAACGGGCCTGACACAGATACGCAGTATTTT. Protein product: CAISDNGPDTDTQYF.